Here is one T cell receptor (beta chain) with its context. What this receptor recognizes is not known. No base quality values were provided; no much bigger clone lies one nucleotide off. The entry originates in a study of PD-1 blockade in classical Hodgkin lymphoma (dated by TCRdb to 2020 to 2021). In the study overall: Nivolumab dosing was 3 mg/kg intravenously every 2 weeks, continuing until either disease progression or unacceptable toxicity. The study used CyTOF and TCR beta sequencing to define a peripheral blood immune signature of response to PD-1 blockade in classical Hodgkin lymphoma.

Read against the paper, the sample's time point label means: cycle 4 day 1 (C4D1), after 6 weeks of nivolumab. Every trial patient had relapsed following autologous stem cell transplantation, and prior brentuximab vedotin exposure was what differed among cohorts A, B and C. A total of fewer than 65 patients with relapsed/refractory classical Hodgkin lymphoma made up the trial cohort, and each patient's best overall response was complete response, partial response or progressive disease. Trial patients were treated with single-agent nivolumab in the multi-cohort phase II CheckMate 205 trial. An independent review committee assessed best overall response by applying the 2007 International Working Group response criteria. PBMCs from the trial were collected at three points: immediately before nivolumab initiation (C1D1), and during therapy at cycle 2 day 1 and cycle 4 day 1. Peripheral blood was collected in 8 mL Vacutainer Cell Preparation Tubes, from which PBMCs were isolated by centrifugation and then cryopreserved.

The Qiagen DNeasy kit was used to extract genomic DNA from unsorted PBMCs and from the negatively selected CD4+ and CD8+ fractions. Amplification of TCR beta CDR3 regions was done by immunoSEQ multiplex PCR with primers that anneal to V and J segments. A synthetic immune receptor repertoire was used to minimize amplification bias, and any residual bias was removed computationally once sequencing was done. In the paper's pipeline: Custom Python scripts were used to quantify repertoire diversity as the Shannon entropy index. Unsorted, CD4+ and CD8+ repertoires were examined separately, except in combined analyses, for which CD4+ and CD8+ sequences were merged in silico. A clone counted as expanded when the clone's frequency after treatment rose at least 2-fold relative to C1D1, and clones undetected at baseline were given a pseudocount of 0.5. Singleton clones were defined as clones with 0 or 1 copy at C1D1, and non-singleton clones were defined as clones with 2 or more copies. Clones expanded in unsorted samples were annotated as CD4+, CD8+ or unknown by matching protein sequences in sorted samples from the same patient. Wilcoxon tests on paired samples were used to test changes in diversity from C1D1 to C4D1. What TCRdb holds here is the immuneACCESS table cut down to in-frame rearrangements. Part of the clones is not present; checked against another copy, under half of the missing clones reflect an unresolved V gene, and the others are unexplained. V and J calls and clone size are given by that table; D and trimming were obtained from the DNA. This sample holds 43,000 or so clones; roughly 78% were observed only once. 37% of the sample belongs to the ten largest clones.

CDR1 and CDR2 are drawn from the germline V gene: SGHRS, YFSETQ. V is clipped by 3 bases and J by 0 bases, and the sequence between their germline boundaries is 12 bases long. Taken from cysteine to phenylalanine, the CDR3 has 16 residues. The CDR3 DNA has 48 bases and is translated from base 1. Broader findings and caveats from the paper: Lower diversity was observed in patients in whom nivolumab was started less than 1 year after ASCT, and these patients were excluded from later analyses so that confounding by immune reconstitution would be avoided. Baseline TCR diversity was reported to be lower in newly diagnosed patients than in healthy donors and to be lower still in relapsed/refractory patients. By C4D1, a significant rise was seen in CD4+ TCR diversity but not in CD8+ TCR diversity (p=0.0027 vs p=0.16), and the rise was most apparent among complete responders (p=0.02). The study was limited to a single clinical trial cohort, and causes of repertoire differences, possibly disease activity or prior therapy, remained undefined. Among trial patients, those achieving complete response had baseline diversity similar to that of newly diagnosed patients, while diversity was significantly lower in partial responders and progressors.

The sequence links TRBV5-1 to TRBJ1-4; TRBD1 is possibly the D segment (5 matching bases). This TCR came from a human donor with classical Hodgkin lymphoma. The sequencing here drew on peripheral blood mononuclear cells (PBMCs), taken before the fourth cycle of nivolumab. Here the CDR3 is given as CASSWGPTATNEKLFF. The nucleotide sequence reads TGCGCCAGCAGCTGGGGACCGACTGCAACTAATGAAAAACTGTTTTTT.